Sequencing of this T cell receptor (beta chain) was carried out in a study of CD8+CD57+ T cells in acquired aplastic anemia. Study information: DNA per sorted CD4+ or CD8+ sample ranged about 0.17 to 30 ug, averaging roughly 3.3 ug.

TCR beta VDJ combinations and CDR3 sequences were profiled from genomic DNA. TCRdb itself ran the reads through MiXCR, one entry per CDR3 protein. This repertoire shows some 140,000 distinct CDR3 sequences, 40% to 65% found once; its top ten account for about 12%. CDR1 ENHRY and CDR2 SYGVKD come from the germline V gene. Trimming pared 6 bases from V and 5 bases from J, leaving 10 bases between. CDR3 size: 12 residues. Whole-study findings and limits: About 27 CD8+ CDR3 sequences were shared between patients and controls.

This clonotype was seen many times. Its antigen is unknown. Patients who underwent sequencing had shown CD8+CD57+ cell expansion by flow cytometry. Severe acquired aplastic anemia was present in all patients. Sample: sorted CD4+, CD8+, or CD8+CD57+ T cells (not recorded which) from PBMCs. The receptor was derived from a human donor with aplastic anemia. V usage is TRBV10-3 and J usage is TRBJ2-5; D possibly corresponds to TRBD2 (6 bases). DNA for the CDR3: TGTGCCATCAGCCCGGGGGATGAGACCCAGTACTTC. This sequence encodes CAISPGDETQYF.